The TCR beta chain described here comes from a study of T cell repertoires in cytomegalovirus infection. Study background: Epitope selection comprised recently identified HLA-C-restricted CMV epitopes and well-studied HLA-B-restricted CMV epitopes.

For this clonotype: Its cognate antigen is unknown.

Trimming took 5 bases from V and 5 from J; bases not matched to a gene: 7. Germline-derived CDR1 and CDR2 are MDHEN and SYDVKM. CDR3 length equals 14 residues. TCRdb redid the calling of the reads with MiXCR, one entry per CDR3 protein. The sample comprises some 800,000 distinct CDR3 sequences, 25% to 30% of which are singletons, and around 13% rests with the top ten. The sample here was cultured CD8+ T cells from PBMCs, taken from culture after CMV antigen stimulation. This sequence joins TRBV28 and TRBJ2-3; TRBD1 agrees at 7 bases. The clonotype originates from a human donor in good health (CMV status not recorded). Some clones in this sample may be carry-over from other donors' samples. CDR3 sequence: CASSLTGVGDTQYF. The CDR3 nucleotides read TGTGCCAGCAGTCTCACAGGGGTTGGAGATACGCAGTATTTT.